A single sample is the source of the 14 T cell receptor beta chains below, sequenced in a study of T cell responses to AZD1222 COVID-19 vaccine. This table comes from immunoSEQ multiplex PCR, and its TCRdb copy is limited to in-frame clones, with some not included. Here the sample spans 150,000 to 200,000 clones, roughly 92% being singletons. Material: peripheral blood, obtained on day 0 of AZD1222 vaccination. All receptors derive from an adult in good health.

The chain is built from TRBV28 and TRBJ1-5; D uncertain. CDR1 is MDHEN and CDR2 is SYDVKM in the germline V gene. CDR3 length equals 14 residues. The ends were cut back, 3 bases at V and 0 bases at J, with 6 bases in the middle. CDR3 sequence reads: CASSFWGSNQPQHF. The CDR3 region has the DNA TGTGCCAGCAGTTTCTGGGGTAGCAATCAGCCCCAGCATTTT.

This chain uses TRBV2 with TRBJ1-4, with TRBD1 as a possible D gene (6 bases). Germline assignment: CDR1 SNHLY and CDR2 FYNNEI. This CDR3 is built from 19 residues. V gave up 4 bases and J gave up 3 bases, with 24 bases separating them. The CDR3 loop reads CASSARSLAGAVSNEKLFF. The CDR3 region has the DNA TGTGCCAGCAGTGCCAGAAGTTTGGCAGGGGCCGTGTCTAATGAAAAACTGTTTTTT.

This clone was observed a single time. The chain uses TRBV6-6 and TRBJ2-3; 9 bases agree with TRBD2. CDR1 and CDR2 from the germline V gene are MNHNY and SVGAGI (reference sequence). Trimming cost V 4 bases and J 1 base; bases outside gene matches: 6. CDR3 length: 16 amino acids. The DNA for the CDR3 is TGTGCCAGCAGTTCGTCGACTAGCGGACGCACAGATACGCAGTATTTT. Protein product: CASSSSTSGRTDTQYF.

The V gene is TRBV5-1, the J gene TRBJ1-3; D remains ambiguous. The germline V gene encodes CDR1 SGHRS and CDR2 YFSETQ. V was pared by 0 bases and J by 2 bases, with 18 bases between. This CDR3 has 18 amino acids. This CDR3 reads CASSLEISRVTTGNTIYF. CDR3 coding DNA: TGCGCCAGCAGCTTGGAAATATCAAGGGTAACTACTGGAAACACCATATATTTT. The full variable domain, its missing parts supplied by reference TRBV5-1 and TRBJ1-3, is KAGVTQTPRYLIKTRGQQVTLSCSPISGHRSVSWYQQTPGQGLQFLFEYFSETQRNKGNFPGRFSGRQFSNSRSEMNVSTLELGDSALYLCASSLEISRVTTGNTIYFGEGSWLTVV.

This sequence joins TRBV7-2 and TRBJ2-1; TRBD2 aligns across 12 bases. The CDR3 sequence is 17 residues long. From germline, CDR1 is SGHTA and CDR2 FQGNSA. With 4 bases clipped from V and 7 bases from J, the junction kept 11 bases outside the gene matches. The CDR3: CASSYSSTSGSFNEQFF. The CDR3 DNA follows: TGTGCCAGCAGCTACTCGTCGACTAGCGGGAGTTTTAATGAGCAGTTCTTC.

This clone appeared a single time. This rearrangement joins TRBV6-5 to TRBJ2-7; D is perhaps TRBD2 (7 bases). The CDR3 contains 11 residues. Trimming removed 9 bases from V and 4 bases from J, with 10 bases in between. Looked up from germline, CDR1 is MNHEY and CDR2 is SVGAGI. The CDR3 DNA reads as TGTGCCAGGGGGGGGCTTTACGAGCAGTACTTC. Its protein is CARGGLYEQYF.

This chain connects TRBV10-3 to TRBJ2-1; D not resolved. The germline V gene has CDR1 ENHRY and CDR2 SYGVKD. The CDR3 extends over 15 amino acids. With 7 bases removed from V and 0 bases from J, the gap between germline ends came to 13 bases. The CDR3, as DNA: TGTGCCATCAAACGCACAGATAGCTCCTACAATGAGCAGTTCTTC. It yields the protein CAIKRTDSSYNEQFF.

The chain combines TRBV4-3 with TRBJ1-4; D ambiguous. Trimming stripped 0 bases from V and 10 bases from J, with 6 bases between. There are 12 residues in the CDR3. CDR1 is LGHNA and CDR2 is YSLEER in the germline V gene. DNA for the CDR3: TGCGCCAGCAGCCAAGAACGAGGAAAACTGTTTTTT. Translating it yields CASSQERGKLFF.

The chain employs TRBV6-5 and TRBJ1-2; 8 nucleotides align to TRBD1. The CDR3 runs to 12 residues. The J segment lost 5 bases and the V segment lost 9 bases, leaving 5 bases of the junction unmatched. Germline V gene sequence: CDR1 MNHEY, CDR2 SVGAGI. CDR3 nucleotide sequence: TGTGCCAGTCGCGACAGGGGATATGGCTACACCTTC. This translates into CASRDRGYGYTF.

In DNA form, the CDR3 reads TGTGCCAGCAGTTTGTCCCATGGGGGACAGATATACAATGAGCAGTTCTTC. Translation: CASSLSHGGQIYNEQFF. The chain is built from TRBV27 and TRBJ2-1; 7 bases agree with TRBD1. Germline V gene lookup returns CDR1 MNHEY and CDR2 SMNVEV (reference sequence). The CDR3 spans 17 residues. The V segment lost 3 bases and the J segment 4 bases; nucleotides outside the gene matches: 12.

This chain uses TRBV7-9 with TRBJ2-3; D remains ambiguous. Germline V gene data show CDR1 as SEHNR and CDR2 as FQNEAQ (reference sequence). The V gene lost 4 bases and the J gene lost 6 bases, with 5 bases spanning the gap. The CDR3 runs 11 residues. Written as DNA, the CDR3 is TGTGCCAGCAGCTCATACGATACGCAGTATTTT. This sequence encodes CASSSYDTQYF.

V and J are TRBV28 and TRBJ1-5, with D possibly being TRBD1 (6 bases). This CDR3 contains 14 residues. Germline V lookup: CDR1 MDHEN, CDR2 SYDVKM. The V and J ends lost 3 bases and 3 bases respectively, with 9 bases between them. The CDR3 here is CASSLRTANQPQHF. The DNA for the CDR3 is TGTGCCAGCAGTTTGAGGACAGCCAATCAGCCCCAGCATTTT.

This clone has a handful of counts. V is TRBV9 and J is TRBJ1-1; D might be TRBD1 (5 bases). V shed 1 base and J shed 0 bases, with 10 bases lying between them. This CDR3 has 15 residues. CDR1 is SGDLS, CDR2 YYNGEE, per germline. In DNA form, the CDR3 reads TGTGCCAGCAGCGTACAGGGCTCCATGAACACTGAAGCTTTCTTT. Translation gives CASSVQGSMNTEAFF.

The chain's CDR3 is CASSSGKGNQPQHF. DNA of the CDR3: TGTGCCAGCAGTTCAGGGAAAGGCAATCAGCCCCAGCATTTT. The genes are TRBV28 and TRBJ1-5, with D tentatively TRBD1 (5 bases). The CDR3 is made up of 14 amino acids. Trimming cost V 4 bases and J 2 bases, with 9 bases left between them. CDR1 is MDHEN, CDR2 SYDVKM, per germline.